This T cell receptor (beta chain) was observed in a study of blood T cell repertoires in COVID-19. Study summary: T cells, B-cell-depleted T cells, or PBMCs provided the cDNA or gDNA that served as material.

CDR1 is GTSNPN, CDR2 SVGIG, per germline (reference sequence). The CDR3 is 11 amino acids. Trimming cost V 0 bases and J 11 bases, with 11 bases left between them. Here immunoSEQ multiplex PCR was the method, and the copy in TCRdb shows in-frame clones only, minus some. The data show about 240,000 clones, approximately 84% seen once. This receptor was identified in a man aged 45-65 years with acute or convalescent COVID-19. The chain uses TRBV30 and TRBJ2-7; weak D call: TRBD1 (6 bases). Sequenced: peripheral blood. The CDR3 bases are TGTGCCTGGAGTGTACAGGGACCGGAGTACTTC. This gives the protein CAWSVQGPEYF.